What follows are 7 T cell receptor beta chains derived from one specimen sequenced in a study of T cells in Graves' hyperthyroidism and ophthalmopathy. The TCR beta CDR3 regions underwent amplification using RNA transcripts as the source. Using the HTBI primer set, a first-round RT-PCR was run on the TCR CDR3. TCRdb used MiXCR to reprocess the multiplex PCR reads, holding one entry per CDR3 protein. In the table there are under 350,000 distinct CDR3 sequences, over 15% of which are singletons. The sequenced material came from blood. These TCRs come from a woman aged 55-69 years with Graves' ophthalmopathy.

There are many counts of this clonotype. This sequence joins TRBV12-3 or TRBV12-4 and TRBJ1-1, with TRBD1 matching 7 bases. CDR3 length: 13 amino acids. J gave up 7 bases and V 2 bases, and 4 bases lay outside the gene matches. The CDR3 region has the DNA TGTGCCAGCAGTTTAACCCGGACAGGTGAAGCTTTCTTT. It specifies CASSLTRTGEAFF.

This clonotype was observed many times. This rearrangement joins TRBV12-5 to TRBJ2-7, with D hard to call. Germline V lookup: CDR1 LGHNT, CDR2 FRNRAP. V lost 5 bases and J lost 3, with 8 bases in between. This CDR3 is 12 amino acids long. CDR3 loop: CASGRAYYEQYF. The CDR3 coding sequence is TGTGCTAGTGGTCGTGCCTACTACGAGCAGTACTTC.

The chain carries TRBV7-9 and TRBJ2-5; TRBD1 is a possible D gene (5 bases). This CDR3 is 14 amino acids long. The V end was cut by 4 bases, the J end by 2 bases, with 11 bases between. Germline lookup yields CDR1 SEHNR and CDR2 FQNEAQ (reference sequence). CDR3 bases: TGTGCCAGCAGCTCCCGACAGTTTCAAGAGACCCAGTACTTC. This gives the protein CASSSRQFQETQYF.

The V and J genes are TRBV4-2 and TRBJ2-1; D might be TRBD1 or TRBD2, each matching 5 bases. Germline V gives CDR1 LGHNA, CDR2 YNFKEQ. Trimming stripped 4 bases from V and 6 bases from J, with 13 bases between. The CDR3 covers 14 residues. As DNA, the CDR3 is TGTGCCAGCAGCCGATTGGGGGACCTCAATGAGCAGTTCTTC. It encodes CASSRLGDLNEQFF.

In the case of this clonotype: The CDR3 ends on some other residue instead of the conserved phenylalanine or tryptophan, so this is likely a read error. The chain employs TRBV6-1 and TRBJ2-1, with D unclear. This CDR3 has 15 amino acids. CDR1 and CDR2 from the germline V gene are MNHNS and SASEGT. V was trimmed by 3 bases and J by 0 bases, leaving 9 bases between them. CDR3 bases: TGTGCCAGCAGTGATGATACCAACTCCTACAATGAGCAGTTCCTC. This sequence encodes CASSDDTNSYNEQFL.

The table lists this clonotype with a few counts. The chain has TRBV12-5 and TRBJ2-3; 7 bases are a match to TRBD2. Germline loops: CDR1 LGHNT, CDR2 FRNRAP. The V and J ends lost 4 bases and 4 bases, in that order; junction bases with no gene match: 14. There are 17 residues in the CDR3. The CDR3 protein is CASGSPGDYISADTQYF. CDR3 nucleotide sequence: TGTGCTAGTGGTTCTCCCGGGGACTATATTTCTGCAGATACGCAGTATTTT.

The genes are TRBV9 and TRBJ1-2, with D possibly matching TRBD1 (5 bases). The CDR3 extends over 13 amino acids. The germline CDR1 and CDR2 sequences are SGDLS and YYNGEE. Trimming left V 0 bases short and J 8 bases short, with 11 bases between. This CDR3 reads CASSVVEGEGYTF. The CDR3 DNA reads TGTGCCAGCAGCGTAGTAGAAGGGGAGGGCTACACCTTC. The full variable domain, rest sourced from reference TRBV9 and TRBJ1-2, is DSGVTQTPKHLITATGQRVTLRCSPRSGDLSVYWYQQSLDQGLQFLIQYYNGEERAKGNILERFSAQQFPDLHSELNLSSLELGDSALYFCASSVVEGEGYTFGSGTRLTVV.